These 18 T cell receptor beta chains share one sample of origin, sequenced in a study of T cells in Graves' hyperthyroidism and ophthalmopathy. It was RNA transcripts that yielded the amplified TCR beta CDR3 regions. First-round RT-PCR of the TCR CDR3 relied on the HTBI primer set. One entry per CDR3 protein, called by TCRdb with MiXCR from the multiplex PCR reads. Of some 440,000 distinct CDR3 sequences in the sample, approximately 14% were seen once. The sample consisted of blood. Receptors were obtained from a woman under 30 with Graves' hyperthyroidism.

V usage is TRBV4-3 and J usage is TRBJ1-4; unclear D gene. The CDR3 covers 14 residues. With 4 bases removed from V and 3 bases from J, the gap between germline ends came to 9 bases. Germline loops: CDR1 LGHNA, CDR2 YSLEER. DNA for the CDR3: TGCGCCAGCAGCCCCTCGCCGCCTAATGAAAAACTGTTTTTT. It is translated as CASSPSPPNEKLFF.

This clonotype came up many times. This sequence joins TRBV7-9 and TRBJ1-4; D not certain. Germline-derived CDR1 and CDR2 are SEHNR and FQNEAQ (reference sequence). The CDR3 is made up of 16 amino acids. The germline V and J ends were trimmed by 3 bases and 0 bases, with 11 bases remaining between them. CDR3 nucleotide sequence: TGTGCCAGCAGCTTCTCGAGGGAAGCAACTAATGAAAAACTGTTTTTT. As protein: CASSFSREATNEKLFF.

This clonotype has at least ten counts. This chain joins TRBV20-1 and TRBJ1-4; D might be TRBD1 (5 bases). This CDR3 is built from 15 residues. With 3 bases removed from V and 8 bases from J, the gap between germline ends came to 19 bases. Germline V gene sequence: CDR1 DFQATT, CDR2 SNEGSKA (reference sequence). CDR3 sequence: CSAREYRLGGEKLFF. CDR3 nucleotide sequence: TGCAGTGCTAGGGAATACAGGTTGGGAGGCGAAAAACTGTTTTTT.

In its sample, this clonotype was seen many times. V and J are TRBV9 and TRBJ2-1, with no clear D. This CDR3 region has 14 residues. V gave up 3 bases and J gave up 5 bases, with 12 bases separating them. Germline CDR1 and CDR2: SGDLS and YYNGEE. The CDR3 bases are TGTGCCAGCAGCGAAGGGCCGGAAGACAATGAGCAGTTCTTC. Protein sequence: CASSEGPEDNEQFF. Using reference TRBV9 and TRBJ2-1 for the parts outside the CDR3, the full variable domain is DSGVTQTPKHLITATGQRVTLRCSPRSGDLSVYWYQQSLDQGLQFLIQYYNGEERAKGNILERFSAQQFPDLHSELNLSSLELGDSALYFCASSEGPEDNEQFFGPGTRLTVL.

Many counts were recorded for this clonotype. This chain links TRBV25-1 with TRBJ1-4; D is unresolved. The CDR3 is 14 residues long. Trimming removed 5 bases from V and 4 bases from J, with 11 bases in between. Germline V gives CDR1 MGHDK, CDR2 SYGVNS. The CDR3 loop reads CASSRTAFNEKLFF. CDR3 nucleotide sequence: TGTGCCAGCAGTCGAACAGCGTTTAATGAAAAACTGTTTTTT.

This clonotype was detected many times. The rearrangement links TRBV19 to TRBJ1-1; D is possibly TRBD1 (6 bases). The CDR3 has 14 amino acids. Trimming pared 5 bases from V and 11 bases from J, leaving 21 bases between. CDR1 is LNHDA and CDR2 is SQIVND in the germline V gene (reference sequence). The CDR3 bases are TGTGCCAGTAGTGGTCCGACAGGTTCGAAGGGGGCTTTCTTT. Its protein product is CASSGPTGSKGAFF.

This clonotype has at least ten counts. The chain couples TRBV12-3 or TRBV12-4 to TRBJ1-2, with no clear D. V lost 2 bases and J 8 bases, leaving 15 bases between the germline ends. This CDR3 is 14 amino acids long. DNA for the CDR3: TGTGCCAGCAGTTTATCGGACGGCCCCCACGGCTACACCTTC. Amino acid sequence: CASSLSDGPHGYTF.

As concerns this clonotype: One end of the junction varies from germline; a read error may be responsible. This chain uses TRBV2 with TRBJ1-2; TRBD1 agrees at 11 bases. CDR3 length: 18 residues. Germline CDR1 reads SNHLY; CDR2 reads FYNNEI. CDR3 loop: CASSGEAGQGGPDYGHTF. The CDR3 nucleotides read TGTGCCAGCAGTGGAGAGGCGGGACAGGGGGGCCCTGACTATGGCCACACCTTC.

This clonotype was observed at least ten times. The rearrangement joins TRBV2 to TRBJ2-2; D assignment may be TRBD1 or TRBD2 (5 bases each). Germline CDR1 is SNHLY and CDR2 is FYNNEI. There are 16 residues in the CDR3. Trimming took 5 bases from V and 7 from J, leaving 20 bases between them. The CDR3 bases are TGTGCCAGCAGTACCCAAGGGAAGCATGGGGGCGGGGAGCTGTTTTTT. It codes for CASSTQGKHGGGELFF. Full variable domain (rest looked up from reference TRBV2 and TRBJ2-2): EPEVTQTPSHQVTQMGQEVILRCVPISNHLYFYWYRQILGQKVEFLVSFYNNEISEKSEIFDDQFSVERPDGSNFTLKIRSTKLEDSAMYFCASSTQGKHGGGELFFGEGSRLTVL.

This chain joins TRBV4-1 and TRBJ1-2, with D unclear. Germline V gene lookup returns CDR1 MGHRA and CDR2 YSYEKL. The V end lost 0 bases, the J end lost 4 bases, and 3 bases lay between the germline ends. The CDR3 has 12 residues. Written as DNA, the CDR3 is TGCGCCAGCAGCCAAGAAGGCTATGGCTACACCTTC. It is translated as CASSQEGYGYTF.

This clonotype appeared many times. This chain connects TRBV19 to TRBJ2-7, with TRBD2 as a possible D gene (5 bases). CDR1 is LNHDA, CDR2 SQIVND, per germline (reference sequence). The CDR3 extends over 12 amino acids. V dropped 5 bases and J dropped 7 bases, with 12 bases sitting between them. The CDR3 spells CASSPSRGEQYF. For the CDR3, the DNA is TGTGCCAGTAGTCCATCGCGCGGGGAGCAGTACTTC. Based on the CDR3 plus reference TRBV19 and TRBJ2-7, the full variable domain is DGGITQSPKYLFRKEGQNVTLSCEQNLNHDAMYWYRQDPGQGLRLIYYSQIVNDFQKGDIAEGYSVSREKKESFPLTVTSAQKNPTAFYLCASSPSRGEQYFGPGTRLTVT.

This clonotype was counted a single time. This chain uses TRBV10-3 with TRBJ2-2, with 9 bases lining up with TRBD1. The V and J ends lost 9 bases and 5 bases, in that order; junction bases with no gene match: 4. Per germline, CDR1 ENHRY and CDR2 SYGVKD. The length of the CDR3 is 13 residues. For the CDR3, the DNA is TGTGCCATTGGGACAGGGAGAACCGGGGAGCTGTTTTTT. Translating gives CAIGTGRTGELFF.

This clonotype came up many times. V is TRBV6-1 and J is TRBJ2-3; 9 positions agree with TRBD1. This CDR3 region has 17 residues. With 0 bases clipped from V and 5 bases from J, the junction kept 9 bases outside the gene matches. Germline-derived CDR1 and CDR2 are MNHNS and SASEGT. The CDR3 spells CASSEALGQGFRDTQYF. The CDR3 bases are TGTGCCAGCAGTGAAGCGCTGGGACAGGGCTTCAGAGATACGCAGTATTTT.

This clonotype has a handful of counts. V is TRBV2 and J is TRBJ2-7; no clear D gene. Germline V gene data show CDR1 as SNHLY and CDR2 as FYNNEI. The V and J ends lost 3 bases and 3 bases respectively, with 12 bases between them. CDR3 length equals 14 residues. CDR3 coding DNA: TGTGCCAGCAGTGAGAGCAACAGAAACTACGAGCAGTACTTC. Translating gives CASSESNRNYEQYF.

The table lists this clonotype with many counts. CDR3 sequence reads: CASSLTGLPLHF. Here the CDR3 DNA reads TGTGCCAGCAGTTTGACGGGGCTACCCCTCCACTTT. This chain connects TRBV27 to TRBJ1-6, with D tentatively TRBD1 (5 bases). This CDR3 is 12 amino acids long. Trimming cost V 3 bases and J 12 bases, with 9 bases left between them. The germline V gene encodes CDR1 MNHEY and CDR2 SMNVEV (reference sequence).

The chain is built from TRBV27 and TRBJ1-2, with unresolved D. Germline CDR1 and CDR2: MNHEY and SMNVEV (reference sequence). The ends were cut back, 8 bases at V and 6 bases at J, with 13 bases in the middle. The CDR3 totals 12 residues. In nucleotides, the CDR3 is TGTGCCAGCTCTACGTTCACCCATGGCTACACCTTC. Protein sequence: CASSTFTHGYTF.

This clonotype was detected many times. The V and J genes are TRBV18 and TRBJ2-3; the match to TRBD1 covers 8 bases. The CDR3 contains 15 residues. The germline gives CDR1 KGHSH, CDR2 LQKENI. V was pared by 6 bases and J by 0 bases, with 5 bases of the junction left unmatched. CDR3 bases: TGTGCCAGCTCGCCGGGACAGGTTAGCACAGATACGCAGTATTTT. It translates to CASSPGQVSTDTQYF.

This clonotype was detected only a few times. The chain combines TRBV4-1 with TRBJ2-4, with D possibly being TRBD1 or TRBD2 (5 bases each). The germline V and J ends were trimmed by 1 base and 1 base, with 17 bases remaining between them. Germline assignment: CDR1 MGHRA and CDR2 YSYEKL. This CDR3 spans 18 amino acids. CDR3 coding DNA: TGCGCCAGCAGCCAAGGGGCCCGGGGCTTGGGGGCCAAAAACATTCAGTACTTC. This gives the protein CASSQGARGLGAKNIQYF.